The source of this TCR beta chain is a study of T cells in tumors after PD-1 blockade. Overall study context: No patient had prior checkpoint blockade, systemic immunosuppression, or radiotherapy within 4 weeks.

Method: immunoSEQ multiplex PCR; TCRdb's copy keeps in-frame clones and lacks some. The sample carries under 75,000 clones, approximately 79% recorded once. This CDR3 contains 15 residues. V lost 0 bases and J lost 5, with 13 bases in between. From germline, CDR1 is MGHRA and CDR2 YSYEKL. The origin of this receptor is a human donor with basal cell carcinoma. Sample: PBMCs, taken after anti-PD-1 treatment. The chain links TRBV4-1 to TRBJ2-5; D is possibly TRBD1 (6 bases). The CDR3 DNA follows: TGCGCCAGCAGCCAAGATCAGCGCCAGGGGGAGACCCAGTACTTC. Its translation: CASSQDQRQGETQYF.